This is a list of T cell receptor beta chains from one sample in a study of Ad26.COV2.S vaccination and SARS-CoV-2 variants. The table came from immunoSEQ multiplex PCR; TCRdb's copy has only in-frame clones and leaves some out. The repertoire consists of 320,000 or so clones, with almost 90% occurring once and the leading ten covering 5% to 6.5%. This specimen was peripheral blood, taken in a trial of Ad26.COV2.S vaccine versus placebo. The receptors stem from a person aged 18-60 years who received the Ad26.COV2.S COVID-19 vaccine or a placebo. Each CDR3 is given with its conserved first and last residue. Fields, in order: D gene, V gene, J gene, clone size, CDR3 protein, CDR3 DNA. The D gene is left open where the match is weak. Part of the rows lack a size; the others show once, few, many or a class for expanded clones.

d_gene: TRBD2
v_gene: TRBV19
j_gene: TRBJ2-1
abundance: .
CDR3aa: CASSPGRTSGSHYNEQFF
CDR3nt: TGTGCCAGTAGTCCCGGGAGGACTAGCGGGTCCCACTACAATGAGCAGTTCTTC

d_gene: .
v_gene: TRBV20-1
j_gene: TRBJ2-5
abundance: .
CDR3aa: CSGSQRETQYF
CDR3nt: TGCAGTGGGAGTCAACGGGAGACCCAGTACTTC

d_gene: .
v_gene: TRBV3-1/TRBV3-2
j_gene: TRBJ2-1
abundance: .
CDR3aa: CASSQARYSSKQFF
CDR3nt: TGTGCCAGCAGCCAAGCACGGTATAGCAGCAAGCAGTTCTTC

d_gene: TRBD2
v_gene: TRBV27
j_gene: TRBJ2-1
abundance: .
CDR3aa: CASSTGGGDNEQFF
CDR3nt: TGTGCCAGCAGTACGGGGGGGGGAGACAATGAGCAGTTCTTC

d_gene: TRBD1
v_gene: TRBV28
j_gene: TRBJ1-2
abundance: .
CDR3aa: CASSLMAGGGYGYTF
CDR3nt: TGTGCCAGCAGTTTAATGGCAGGGGGCGGCTATGGCTACACCTTC

d_gene: .
v_gene: TRBV7-3
j_gene: TRBJ1-1
abundance: .
CDR3aa: CASSPQGLNTEAFF
CDR3nt: TGTGCCAGCAGCCCTCAGGGCTTGAACACTGAAGCTTTCTTT

d_gene: TRBD2
v_gene: TRBV7-9
j_gene: TRBJ2-1
abundance: .
CDR3aa: CASSLASGTRHEQFF
CDR3nt: TGTGCCAGCAGCTTAGCTAGCGGGACGAGGCATGAGCAGTTCTTC

d_gene: .
v_gene: TRBV27
j_gene: TRBJ1-4
abundance: .
CDR3aa: CASSFRRDNEKLFF
CDR3nt: TGTGCCAGCAGTTTCCGCAGGGATAATGAAAAACTGTTTTTT

d_gene: TRBD1
v_gene: TRBV11-2
j_gene: TRBJ1-1
abundance: .
CDR3aa: CASSLGGQGRDTEAFF
CDR3nt: TGTGCCAGCAGCTTAGGGGGACAGGGGCGCGACACTGAAGCTTTCTTT

d_gene: .
v_gene: TRBV3-1/TRBV3-2
j_gene: TRBJ2-2
abundance: .
CDR3aa: CASSLRLAGELFF
CDR3nt: TGTGCCAGCAGCCTCCGACTAGCCGGGGAGCTGTTTTTT

d_gene: .
v_gene: TRBV7-9
j_gene: TRBJ1-2
abundance: .
CDR3aa: CASIQVRAGDYGYTF
CDR3nt: TGTGCCAGCATCCAGGTCAGGGCGGGGGATTATGGCTACACCTTC

d_gene: .
v_gene: TRBV2
j_gene: TRBJ2-7
abundance: .
CDR3aa: CASSEGLIESYEQYF
CDR3nt: TGTGCCAGCAGTGAAGGATTAATAGAATCCTACGAGCAGTACTTC

d_gene: .
v_gene: TRBV5-1
j_gene: TRBJ2-3
abundance: .
CDR3aa: CASSLSGGQGGTDTQYF
CDR3nt: TGCGCCAGCAGCTTGTCCGGGGGCCAGGGCGGAACAGATACGCAGTATTTT

d_gene: .
v_gene: TRBV28
j_gene: TRBJ1-5
abundance: .
CDR3aa: CASRSQGNQPQHF
CDR3nt: TGTGCCAGCAGAAGTCAGGGCAATCAGCCCCAGCATTTT

d_gene: TRBD1
v_gene: TRBV29-1
j_gene: TRBJ1-2
abundance: .
CDR3aa: CSVPGTGENYGYTF
CDR3nt: TGCAGCGTCCCCGGGACAGGGGAGAACTATGGCTACACCTTC

d_gene: TRBD1
v_gene: TRBV15
j_gene: TRBJ1-4
abundance: few
CDR3aa: CATSRAGGRGNEKLFF
CDR3nt: TGTGCCACCAGCAGAGCGGGGGGCAGGGGGAATGAAAAACTGTTTTTT

d_gene: .
v_gene: TRBV2
j_gene: TRBJ1-6
abundance: .
CDR3aa: CASRATGSLLNSPLHF
CDR3nt: TGTGCCAGCAGGGCAACAGGGTCCCTCCTTAATTCACCCCTCCACTTT

d_gene: .
v_gene: TRBV2
j_gene: TRBJ2-2
abundance: .
CDR3aa: CAGSVGGPPGELFF
CDR3nt: TGTGCCGGCAGCGTAGGGGGTCCCCCCGGGGAGCTGTTTTTT

d_gene: .
v_gene: TRBV27
j_gene: TRBJ1-5
abundance: .
CDR3aa: CASSWGPHQPQHF
CDR3nt: TGTGCCAGCAGTTGGGGGCCGCATCAGCCCCAGCATTTT

d_gene: TRBD1
v_gene: TRBV5-6
j_gene: TRBJ1-2
abundance: .
CDR3aa: CASSPTDRERGYTF
CDR3nt: TGTGCCAGCAGCCCTACGGACAGGGAACGAGGCTACACCTTC

d_gene: TRBD1
v_gene: TRBV6-6
j_gene: TRBJ1-1
abundance: .
CDR3aa: CASSPGWTGINTEAFF
CDR3nt: TGTGCCAGCAGCCCAGGGTGGACAGGAATTAACACTGAAGCTTTCTTT

d_gene: TRBD1
v_gene: TRBV14
j_gene: TRBJ2-7
abundance: .
CDR3aa: CASSQGQTGSYEQYF
CDR3nt: TGTGCCAGCAGCCAAGGTCAGACAGGGAGCTACGAGCAGTACTTC

d_gene: .
v_gene: TRBV12-3/TRBV12-4
j_gene: TRBJ2-2
abundance: .
CDR3aa: CASSLGGAGELFF
CDR3nt: TGTGCCAGCAGTTTAGGGGGCGCGGGGGAGCTGTTTTTT

d_gene: .
v_gene: TRBV19
j_gene: TRBJ1-2
abundance: .
CDR3aa: CATLDGPQLGYGYTF
CDR3nt: TGTGCCACCCTAGACGGCCCCCAGCTTGGCTATGGCTACACCTTC

d_gene: .
v_gene: TRBV7-9
j_gene: TRBJ2-2
abundance: few
CDR3aa: CASNLQKSLDTGELFF
CDR3nt: TGTGCCAGCAATCTACAAAAGAGTTTGGACACCGGGGAGCTGTTTTTT

d_gene: TRBD1
v_gene: TRBV19
j_gene: TRBJ2-6
abundance: .
CDR3aa: CASSIARGRRLSGANVLTF
CDR3nt: TGTGCCAGTAGTATAGCTAGGGGGCGAAGACTCTCTGGGGCCAACGTCCTGACTTTC

d_gene: .
v_gene: TRBV11-2
j_gene: TRBJ1-3
abundance: .
CDR3aa: CASRERRYPGNTIYF
CDR3nt: TGTGCCAGCAGGGAAAGAAGGTACCCCGGAAACACCATATATTTT

d_gene: .
v_gene: TRBV2
j_gene: TRBJ2-1
abundance: .
CDR3aa: CASSVTQGGKSYNEQFF
CDR3nt: TGTGCCAGCAGTGTTACTCAGGGGGGGAAGTCCTACAATGAGCAGTTCTTC

d_gene: TRBD1
v_gene: TRBV4-1
j_gene: TRBJ2-5
abundance: .
CDR3aa: CASSQNFGKGARVGQETQYF
CDR3nt: TGCGCCAGCAGCCAAAACTTCGGGAAGGGGGCTCGGGTTGGCCAAGAGACCCAGTACTTC

d_gene: .
v_gene: TRBV13
j_gene: TRBJ2-2
abundance: .
CDR3aa: CASSDRDSGELFF
CDR3nt: TGTGCCAGCAGCGATAGGGACTCCGGGGAGCTGTTTTTT

d_gene: .
v_gene: TRBV5-1
j_gene: TRBJ1-1
abundance: .
CDR3aa: CASSLPSGSNTEAFF
CDR3nt: TGCGCCAGCAGCTTGCCTTCCGGGTCGAACACTGAAGCTTTCTTT

d_gene: TRBD1
v_gene: TRBV11-2
j_gene: TRBJ1-1
abundance: .
CDR3aa: CASSLTGLNTEAFF
CDR3nt: TGTGCCAGCAGCTTGACAGGGCTGAACACTGAAGCTTTCTTT

d_gene: .
v_gene: TRBV27
j_gene: TRBJ1-1
abundance: .
CDR3aa: CASSLSENTEAFF
CDR3nt: TGTGCCAGCAGTTTATCTGAGAACACTGAAGCTTTCTTT

d_gene: .
v_gene: TRBV5-1
j_gene: TRBJ1-1
abundance: .
CDR3aa: CASSPGRVGTEAFF
CDR3nt: TGCGCCAGCAGCCCGGGTCGAGTGGGCACTGAAGCTTTCTTT

d_gene: .
v_gene: TRBV6-1
j_gene: TRBJ1-4
abundance: .
CDR3aa: CASSEDGAGEKLFF
CDR3nt: TGTGCCAGCAGTGAAGATGGGGCTGGTGAAAAACTGTTTTTT

d_gene: .
v_gene: TRBV4-3
j_gene: TRBJ1-1
abundance: .
CDR3aa: CASSQLGTEAFF
CDR3nt: TGCGCCAGCAGCCAACTCGGGACCGAAGCTTTCTTT

d_gene: .
v_gene: TRBV9
j_gene: TRBJ1-3
abundance: .
CDR3aa: CASSGDGASGNTIYF
CDR3nt: TGTGCCAGCAGCGGGGACGGAGCCTCTGGAAACACCATATATTTT

d_gene: TRBD1
v_gene: TRBV2
j_gene: TRBJ1-3
abundance: many
CDR3aa: CASRDRTGGNTIYF
CDR3nt: TGTGCCAGCAGAGATAGGACAGGCGGAAACACCATATATTTT

d_gene: .
v_gene: TRBV9
j_gene: TRBJ2-1
abundance: .
CDR3aa: CASSPKTAETTYNEQFF
CDR3nt: TGTGCCAGCAGCCCCAAGACAGCGGAGACGACCTACAATGAGCAGTTCTTC

d_gene: .
v_gene: TRBV19
j_gene: TRBJ1-2
abundance: .
CDR3aa: CASRDTTNYGYTF
CDR3nt: TGTGCCAGTCGGGACACCACTAACTATGGCTACACCTTC

d_gene: TRBD2
v_gene: TRBV9
j_gene: TRBJ2-1
abundance: .
CDR3aa: CASSVRSGGLNEQFF
CDR3nt: TGTGCCAGCAGCGTCAGGTCGGGAGGTTTGAATGAGCAGTTCTTC

d_gene: .
v_gene: TRBV5-4
j_gene: TRBJ1-1
abundance: .
CDR3aa: CASSWSSTEAFF
CDR3nt: TGTGCCAGCAGCTGGTCATCGACTGAAGCTTTCTTT

d_gene: .
v_gene: TRBV20-1
j_gene: TRBJ1-4
abundance: .
CDR3aa: CSASQGPNEKLFF
CDR3nt: TGCAGTGCTAGTCAGGGGCCCAATGAAAAACTGTTTTTT